Following are 13 T cell receptor beta chains from one sample sequenced in a study of cytomegalovirus exposure and HLA in healthy donors. Primers: 60 Vbeta forward and 13 Jbeta reverse. TCRdb's copy holds only in-frame clones and misses some; the assay was immunoSEQ multiplex PCR. The sample has approximately 190,000 clones, 82% seen once. Sequenced material: PBMCs. The receptors were sampled from a boy between 2 and 15 years old in good health and CMV-seronegative.

The gene calls are TRBV29-1 and TRBJ1-5, with 7 bases matching TRBD1. Per the germline V gene, CDR1 is SQVTM and CDR2 is ANQGSEA. Trimming at V came to 4 bases and at J to 6 bases, leaving 6 bases not matched to a gene. The CDR3 sequence is 13 residues long. CDR3 DNA: TGCAGCGTTGCGGAGGGGGCGGTTCAGCCCCAGCATTTT. It specifies CSVAEGAVQPQHF. The full variable domain, completed using reference TRBV29-1 and TRBJ1-5, is SAVISQKPSRDICQRGTSLTIQCQVDSQVTMMFWYRQQPGQSLTLIATANQGSEATYESGFVIDKFPISRPNLTFSTLTVSNMSPEDSSIYLCSVAEGAVQPQHFGDGTRLSIL.

J is TRBJ2-5 and V is TRBV6-4; a weak D match, TRBD2 (5 bases). With 7 bases removed from V and 0 bases from J, the gap between germline ends came to 9 bases. CDR1 and CDR2 from the germline V gene are MRHNA and SNTAGT. The CDR3 totals 13 residues. The chain's CDR3 is CASKRRNQETQYF. The CDR3 region has the DNA TGTGCCAGCAAAAGGAGGAACCAAGAGACCCAGTACTTC.

This clone was counted between two and nine times. V gene TRBV4-2 combines with J gene TRBJ2-7; D gene unclear. V lost 4 bases and J lost 2, with 12 bases in between. The V gene's germline CDR1 is LGHNA and CDR2 YNFKEQ. The CDR3 has 14 residues. CDR3 sequence: CASSPYRTAYEQYF. DNA of the CDR3: TGTGCCAGCAGCCCCTACCGTACGGCCTACGAGCAGTACTTC.

The V call is TRBV5-4, the J call TRBJ1-2, with D unclear. V was clipped by 1 base and J by 8 bases, with 9 bases between them. The CDR3 length is 12 residues. CDR1 is SGHNT and CDR2 is YYREEE in the germline V gene (reference sequence). The CDR3 region is CASSLSLGGYTF. CDR3 nucleotide sequence: TGTGCCAGCAGCTTGTCCCTCGGGGGCTACACCTTC.

To note about this clone: At one end, the junction sequence differs from germline, possibly due to a read error. The chain recombines TRBV7-7 with TRBJ2-1, with TRBD2 matching over 7 bases. Germline values: CDR1 SSHAT, CDR2 FNYEAQ (reference sequence). This CDR3 is built from 14 residues. CDR3 amino acids: CASSPSGGYNEQFF. CDR3 coding DNA: TGTGCTAGCAGCCCTAGCGGAGGATACAATGAGCAGTTCTTC.

This chain connects TRBV27 to TRBJ2-1; D perhaps matches TRBD1 (7 bases). The ends were cut back, 5 bases at V and 8 bases at J, with 16 bases in the middle. The CDR3 runs to 14 residues. The germline CDR1 and CDR2 sequences are MNHEY and SMNVEV (reference sequence). The CDR3 sequence is CASSLRQGGDEQFF. CDR3 bases: TGTGCCAGCAGTCTACGGCAGGGGGGCGATGAGCAGTTCTTC.

This clone showed up just once. The chain is built from TRBV19 and TRBJ2-3, with 14 bases lining up with TRBD2. With 4 bases clipped from V and 1 base from J, the junction kept 1 base outside the gene matches. The CDR3 has 16 residues. The germline V gene encodes CDR1 LNHDA and CDR2 SQIVND (reference sequence). The CDR3, as DNA: TGTGCCAGTAGTAGGGGACTAGCGGGGGGCACAGATACGCAGTATTTT. Amino acids: CASSRGLAGGTDTQYF.

V gene TRBV21-1 combines with J gene TRBJ1-2; whether TRBD1, the table's D call, matches the DNA was not checked. TRBV21-1 is a listed pseudogene. The CDR3 covers 14 residues. The CDR3 spells CASNEQGGIDGYTF. For the CDR3, the DNA is TGTGCCAGCAACGAACAGGGGGGGATCGATGGCTACACCTTC.

This sequence joins TRBV4-3 and TRBJ1-1; D is unclear. Germline CDR1 reads LGHNA; CDR2 reads YSLEER. This CDR3 has 16 residues. The V and J ends lost 0 bases and 0 bases respectively, with 11 bases between them. The CDR3 protein is CASSQDWADLNTEAFF. The DNA for the CDR3 is TGCGCCAGCAGCCAAGATTGGGCCGATCTGAACACTGAAGCTTTCTTT.

This chain joins TRBV9 and TRBJ2-7; possible D gene TRBD1, 6 bases. Germline CDR1 SGDLS, CDR2 YYNGEE. Trimming removed 4 bases at V and 2 bases at J, with 16 bases between. The CDR3 is made up of 15 amino acids. The CDR3 reads CASSPRHQGPYEQYF. CDR3 DNA: TGTGCCAGCAGCCCCCGGCATCAGGGGCCCTACGAGCAGTACTTC. The full variable domain, rest sourced from reference TRBV9 and TRBJ2-7, is DSGVTQTPKHLITATGQRVTLRCSPRSGDLSVYWYQQSLDQGLQFLIQYYNGEERAKGNILERFSAQQFPDLHSELNLSSLELGDSALYFCASSPRHQGPYEQYFGPGTRLTVT.

The chain employs TRBV30 and TRBJ1-2, with TRBD1 as a possible D gene (6 bases). The CDR3 runs 13 residues. Germline values: CDR1 GTSNPN, CDR2 SVGIG (reference sequence). The germline V and J ends were trimmed by 8 bases and 3 bases, with 16 bases remaining between them. CDR3 sequence: CAQSEGVYYGYTF. The CDR3 DNA follows: TGTGCCCAATCCGAGGGGGTATACTATGGCTACACCTTC.

CDR3 amino acids: CASSSKGEKLFF. The CDR3 DNA sequence: TGTGCCAGCAGCTCAAAGGGGGAAAAACTGTTTTTT. This chain links TRBV7-9 with TRBJ1-4, with TRBD1 as a possible D gene (5 bases). Trimming cost V 4 bases and J 8 bases, with 8 bases left between them. This CDR3 spans 12 amino acids. Germline V gives CDR1 SEHNR, CDR2 FQNEAQ (reference sequence).

This sequence joins TRBV4-2 and TRBJ2-1; 7 bases fit TRBD2. The germline V gene has CDR1 LGHNA and CDR2 YNFKEQ. The CDR3 runs 16 residues. V was clipped by 3 bases and J by 4 bases; unmatched bases: 9. CDR3 sequence (DNA): TGTGCCAGCAGCCAGGCGACTAGCTCCCTTTACAATGAGCAGTTCTTC. It is translated as CASSQATSSLYNEQFF.